This T cell receptor (beta chain) was recovered during a study of blood T cells in healthy people across ages. The CDR3 loop spans 13 amino acids. Germline CDR1 reads DFQATT; CDR2 reads SNEGSKA (reference sequence). The junction had 4 bases not matched to a gene; V was cut back by 7 bases and J by 1 base. The authors ran a second PCR of about 7 to 11 cycles using a sample-barcoded 5' primer and a J-beta primer mix. TCRdb ran MiXCR on the 5' RACE reads and lists one entry per CDR3 protein. This sample has roughly 1.4 million distinct CDR3 sequences, with around 55% found just once. V is TRBV20-1 and J is TRBJ2-5, with TRBD1 matching over 9 bases. Source material: blood. This clonotype originated in a man aged 18 to 35 in good health. The CDR3 bases are TGCAGTGTGGCACAGGGGGCCCAAGAGACCCAGTACTTC. The encoded protein is CSVAQGAQETQYF.